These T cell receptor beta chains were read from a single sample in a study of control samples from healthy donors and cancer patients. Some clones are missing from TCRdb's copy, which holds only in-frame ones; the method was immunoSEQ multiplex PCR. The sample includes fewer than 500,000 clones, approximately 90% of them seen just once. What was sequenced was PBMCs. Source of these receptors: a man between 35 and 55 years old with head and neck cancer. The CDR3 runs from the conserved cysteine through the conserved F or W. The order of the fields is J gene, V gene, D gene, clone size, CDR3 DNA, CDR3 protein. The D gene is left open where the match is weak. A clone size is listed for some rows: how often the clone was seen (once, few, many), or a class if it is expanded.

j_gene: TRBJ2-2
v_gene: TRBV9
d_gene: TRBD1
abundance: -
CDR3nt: TGTGCCAGCAGCTCCGACAGGGTCTTTTTAAACACCGGGGAGCTGTTTTTT
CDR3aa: CASSSDRVFLNTGELFF

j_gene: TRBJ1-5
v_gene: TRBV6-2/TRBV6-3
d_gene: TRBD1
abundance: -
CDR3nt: TGTGCCAGCAGTTATGACAGGGTGAGCAATCAGCCCCAGCATTTT
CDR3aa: CASSYDRVSNQPQHF

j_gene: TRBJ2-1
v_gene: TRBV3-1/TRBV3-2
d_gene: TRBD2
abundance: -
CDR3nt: TGTGCCAGCAGCCAAGATTTACTAGCGGGATACTACAATGAGCAGTTCTTC
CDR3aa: CASSQDLLAGYYNEQFF

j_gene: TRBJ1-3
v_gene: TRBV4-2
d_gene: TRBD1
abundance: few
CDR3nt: TGTGCCAGCAGCCCCCCCCGAGGACAGGACTCTGGAAACACCATATATTTT
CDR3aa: CASSPPRGQDSGNTIYF

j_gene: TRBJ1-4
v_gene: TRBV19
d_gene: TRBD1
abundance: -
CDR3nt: TGTGCCAGTAAGGTGTTCGGGACAGCTGTAACTAATGAAAAACTGTTTTTT
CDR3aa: CASKVFGTAVTNEKLFF

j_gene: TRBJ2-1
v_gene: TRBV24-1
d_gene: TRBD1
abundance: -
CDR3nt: TGTGCCACCAGCCGGGGTGGACAGGGGGCACGGAATGAGCAGTTCTTC
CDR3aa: CATSRGGQGARNEQFF

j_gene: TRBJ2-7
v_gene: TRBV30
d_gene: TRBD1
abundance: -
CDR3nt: TGTGCCTTTACAGGGGGCGCGAGGGGAGAGCAGTACTTC
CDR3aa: CAFTGGARGEQYF

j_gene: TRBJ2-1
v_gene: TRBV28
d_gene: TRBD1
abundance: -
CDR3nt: TGTGCCAGCAGCCGAGGGACAGGGGTCTCCTACAATGAGCAGTTCTTC
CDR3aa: CASSRGTGVSYNEQFF

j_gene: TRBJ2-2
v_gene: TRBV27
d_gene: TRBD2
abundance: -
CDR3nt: TGTGCCAGCAGTCCAGGGACTAGCGGGAGCCTGAACACCGGGGAGCTGTTTTTT
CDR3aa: CASSPGTSGSLNTGELFF

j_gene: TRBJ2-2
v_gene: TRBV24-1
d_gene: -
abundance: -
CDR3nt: TGTGCCACCAGTGATTCGGGCAGCGCGAACACCGGGGAGCTGTTTTTT
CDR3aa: CATSDSGSANTGELFF

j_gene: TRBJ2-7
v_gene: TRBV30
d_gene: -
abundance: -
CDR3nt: TGTGCCTGGACCGGGAGATCGGTCTACGAGCAGTACTTC
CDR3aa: CAWTGRSVYEQYF

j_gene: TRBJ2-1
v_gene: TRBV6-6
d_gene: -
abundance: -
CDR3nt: TGTGCCAGCAGTTACCGGTACAATGAGCAGTTCTTC
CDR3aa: CASSYRYNEQFF

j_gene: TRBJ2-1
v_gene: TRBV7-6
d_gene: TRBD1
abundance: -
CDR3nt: TGTGCCAGCAGCATCACAGGGGGTTACAATGAGCAGTTCTTC
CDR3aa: CASSITGGYNEQFF

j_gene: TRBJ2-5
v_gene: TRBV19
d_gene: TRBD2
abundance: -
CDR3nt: TGTGCCAGTAGTATCACCGGCGGGGGTCCCAGGGAGACCCAGTACTTC
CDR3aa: CASSITGGGPRETQYF

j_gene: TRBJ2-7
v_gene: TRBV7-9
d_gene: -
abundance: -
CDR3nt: TGTGCCAGCAGCCCAGGCTACGAGCAGTACTTC
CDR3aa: CASSPGYEQYF

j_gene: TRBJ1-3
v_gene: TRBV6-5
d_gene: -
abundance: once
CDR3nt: TGTGCCAGCAGGACAGCTGGAAACACCATATATTTT
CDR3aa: CASRTAGNTIYF

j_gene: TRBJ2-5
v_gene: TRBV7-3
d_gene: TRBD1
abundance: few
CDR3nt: TGTGCCAGCAGCTTAATACAGGGGGAGACCCAGTACTTC
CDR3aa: CASSLIQGETQYF

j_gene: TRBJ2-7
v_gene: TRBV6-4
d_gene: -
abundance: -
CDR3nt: TGTGCCAGCAGACACGGGAGAAACGAGCAGTACTTC
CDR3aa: CASRHGRNEQYF

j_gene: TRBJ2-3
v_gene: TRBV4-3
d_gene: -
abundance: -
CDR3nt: TGCGCCAGCAGCCAAGAGGGCGGGGGCGAGCCAGATACGCAGTATTTT
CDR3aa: CASSQEGGGEPDTQYF

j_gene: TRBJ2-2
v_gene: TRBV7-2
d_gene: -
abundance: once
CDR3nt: TGTGCCAGTGGTACCGGGAGCACACCCGGGGAGCTGTTTTTT
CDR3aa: CASGTGSTPGELFF

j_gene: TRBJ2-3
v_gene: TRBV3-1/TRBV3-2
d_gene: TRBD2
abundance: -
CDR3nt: TGTGCCAGCAGCCAAGATCTAGCGGACACAGATACGCAGTATTTT
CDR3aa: CASSQDLADTDTQYF

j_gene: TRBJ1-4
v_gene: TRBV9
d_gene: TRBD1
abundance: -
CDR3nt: TGTGCCAGCAGCGTCACAGGGGGGCCAACTAATGAAAAACTGTTTTTT
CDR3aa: CASSVTGGPTNEKLFF

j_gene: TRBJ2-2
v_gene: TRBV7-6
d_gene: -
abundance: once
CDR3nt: TGTGCCAGCAGCTTAGAGGCCAGACACACCGGGGAGCTGTTTTTT
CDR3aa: CASSLEARHTGELFF

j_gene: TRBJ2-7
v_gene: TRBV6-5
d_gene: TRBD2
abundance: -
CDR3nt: TGTGCCAGCAGTTACCAGGGACTAGCGGGAGAAGAGCAGTACTTC
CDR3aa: CASSYQGLAGEEQYF

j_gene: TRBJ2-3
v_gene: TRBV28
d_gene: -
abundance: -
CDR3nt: TGTGCCAGCAGTTTAAGTAGAGGGGTCGTGGATACGCAGTATTTT
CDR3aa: CASSLSRGVVDTQYF

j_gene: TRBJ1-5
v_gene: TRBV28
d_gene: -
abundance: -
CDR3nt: TGTGCCAGCAGCGGGGGGAAAGGGGGTCAGCCCCAGCATTTT
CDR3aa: CASSGGKGGQPQHF

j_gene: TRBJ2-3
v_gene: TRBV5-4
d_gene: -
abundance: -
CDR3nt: TGTGCCAGCAGCTTGTTGGCAGATACGCAGTATTTT
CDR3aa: CASSLLADTQYF

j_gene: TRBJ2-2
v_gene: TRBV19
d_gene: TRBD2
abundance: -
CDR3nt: TGTGCCAGTAGTGCCGAGACTAGCGTTAACACCGGGGAGCTGTTTTTT
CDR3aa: CASSAETSVNTGELFF

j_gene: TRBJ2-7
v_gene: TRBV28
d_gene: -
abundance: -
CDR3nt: TGTGCCAGCAGTTACGAGCAGTACTTC
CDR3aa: CASSYEQYF

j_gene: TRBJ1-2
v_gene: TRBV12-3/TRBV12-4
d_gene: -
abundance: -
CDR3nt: TGTGCCAGCAGTTTATTTTCGGCCGGCTACACCTTC
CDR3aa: CASSLFSAGYTF

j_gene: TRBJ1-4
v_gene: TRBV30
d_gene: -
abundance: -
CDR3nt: TGTGCCCGAGCAACTGACGGTGAAAAACTGTTTTTT
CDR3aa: CARATDGEKLFF

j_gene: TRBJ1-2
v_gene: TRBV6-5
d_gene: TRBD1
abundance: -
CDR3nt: TGTGCCAGCAGTTTAAGGACAGGGTTGCCCATTTTTGGCTACACCTTC
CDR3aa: CASSLRTGLPIFGYTF

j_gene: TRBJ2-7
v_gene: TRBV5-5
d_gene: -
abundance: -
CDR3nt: TGTGCCAGCAGCGTAGACAGGGAGGCTAGTTACGAGCAGTACTTC
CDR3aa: CASSVDREASYEQYF

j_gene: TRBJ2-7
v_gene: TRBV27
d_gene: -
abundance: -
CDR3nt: TGTGCCAGCAGTTTCAGTACAGGGATGTACGAGCAGTACTTC
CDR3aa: CASSFSTGMYEQYF

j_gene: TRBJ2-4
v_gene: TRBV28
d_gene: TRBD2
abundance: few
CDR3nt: TGTGCCAGCAGTTTAGGGGGGTTTGGGACTAGCGGGATTAATGGGGATGGTCAGTACTTC
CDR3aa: CASSLGGFGTSGINGDGQYF

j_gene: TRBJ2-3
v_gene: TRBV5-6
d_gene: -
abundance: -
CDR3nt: TGTGCCAGCAGCTTGTTTCAGGGCCGCACAGATACGCAGTATTTT
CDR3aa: CASSLFQGRTDTQYF

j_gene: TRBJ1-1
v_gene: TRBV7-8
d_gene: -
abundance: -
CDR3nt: TGTGCCACTAGGTTCCAGGGGCCAAGGGGCACTGAAGCTTTCTTT
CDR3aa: CATRFQGPRGTEAFF

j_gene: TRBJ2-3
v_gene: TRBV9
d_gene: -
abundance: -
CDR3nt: TGTGCCAGCAGCCCGCGACTCCTCCGGGATACGCAGTATTTT
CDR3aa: CASSPRLLRDTQYF

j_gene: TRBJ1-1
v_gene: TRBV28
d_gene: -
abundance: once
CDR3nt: TGTGCCAGCAGTTTAGATGTTCCAGGCCCCTTTGGTCGTAGCGGCACTGAAGCTTTCTTT
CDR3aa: CASSLDVPGPFGRSGTEAFF

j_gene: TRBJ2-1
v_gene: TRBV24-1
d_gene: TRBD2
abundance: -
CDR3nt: TGTGCCACCAGTGATTTGGTCCCCGGCGGGGGGCTCTACAATGAGCAGTTCTTC
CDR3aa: CATSDLVPGGGLYNEQFF

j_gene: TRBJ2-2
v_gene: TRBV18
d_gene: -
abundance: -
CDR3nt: TGTGCCAGCTCACCAGAAGGGCCAGGGTCGAACACCGGGGAGCTGTTTTTT
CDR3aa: CASSPEGPGSNTGELFF

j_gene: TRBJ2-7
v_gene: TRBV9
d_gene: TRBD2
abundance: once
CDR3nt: TGTGCCAGCAGCCAAGCAAGCGGGGGTGACGAGCAGTACTTC
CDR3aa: CASSQASGGDEQYF

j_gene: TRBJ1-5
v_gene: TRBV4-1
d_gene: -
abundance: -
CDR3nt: TGCGCCAGCAGCCAAGATAGGCAGGGCCCTCAGCCCCAGCATTTT
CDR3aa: CASSQDRQGPQPQHF

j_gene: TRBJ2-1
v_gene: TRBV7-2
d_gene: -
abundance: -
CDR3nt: TGTGCCAGCAGCCTACTAGCCTATGAGCAGTTCTTC
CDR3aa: CASSLLAYEQFF

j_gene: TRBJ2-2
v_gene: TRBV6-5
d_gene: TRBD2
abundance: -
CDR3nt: TGTGCCAGCACCCGGGGGGACCCGAACACCGGGGAGCTGTTTTTT
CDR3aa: CASTRGDPNTGELFF